The 11 T cell receptor beta chains reported below all come from one sample, sequenced in a study of beta chain features in type 1 diabetes. Overall study findings and caveats: Patients with Type 1 diabetes showed moderately but significantly shorter TCRB CDR3s in all four CD4+ subsets.

The study reverse transcribed the entire isolated RNA, so it sequenced expressed TCRB transcripts. Sequenced by immunoSEQ multiplex PCR; TCRdb stores in-frame clones only, minus some. The sample includes a few hundred thousand clones, roughly an eighth of them seen just once. Their antigen targets remain unknown. The specimen sequenced was naive CD4+ T cells from blood. The source is a woman between 18 and 30 years old with type 1 diabetes.

The V and J genes are TRBV18 and TRBJ1-1; 9 nucleotides agree with TRBD1. This CDR3 has 15 amino acids. Looked up from germline, CDR1 is KGHSH and CDR2 is LQKENI. With V trimmed by 8 bases and J by 1 base, 8 bases remained unmatched. For the CDR3, the DNA is TGTGCCAGCCAGACCAAGGGACAGGGGAACACTGAAGCTTTCTTT. Translated: CASQTKGQGNTEAFF.

The chain employs TRBV4-3 and TRBJ2-3; 10 bases match TRBD2. Germline V CDR1 and CDR2: LGHNA, YSLEER. The CDR3 totals 16 residues. J lost 2 bases, V lost 4 bases, and 6 bases had no gene match. As DNA, the CDR3 is TGCGCCAGCAGCCCCCGGACTAGCGGACACACAGATACGCAGTATTTT. It specifies CASSPRTSGHTDTQYF.

This clone was detected only a few times. This chain joins TRBV5-1 and TRBJ2-7, with TRBD1 identical over 9 bases. The CDR3 is 14 amino acids. The V gene's germline CDR1 is SGHRS and CDR2 YFSETQ. V was clipped by 4 bases and J by 4 bases; unmatched bases: 6. The CDR3 nucleotides read TGCGCCAGCAGCCCCCCGGGACAGGGTTACGAGCAGTACTTC. Residues: CASSPPGQGYEQYF.

J is TRBJ2-7 and V is TRBV5-4, with 7 bases identical to TRBD1. CDR3 length: 14 residues. The ends lost 5 bases at V and 3 bases at J; junction bases unmatched: 8. Germline CDR1 is SGHNT and CDR2 is YYREEE (reference sequence). Here the CDR3 DNA reads TGTGCCAGCAGTTACGACAGGGACGACTACGAGCAGTACTTC. This encodes CASSYDRDDYEQYF.

The chain couples TRBV10-3 to TRBJ2-1, with D possibly TRBD2 on 6 matching bases. Trimming removed 10 bases from V and 6 bases from J, with 22 bases in between. The CDR3 is 15 residues long. The germline V gene has CDR1 ENHRY and CDR2 SYGVKD. The chain's CDR3 is CATTPQVYSGNEQFF. The DNA of the CDR3 is TGTGCCACCACGCCCCAGGTTTATAGCGGCAATGAGCAGTTCTTC.

The J gene is TRBJ2-4, the V gene TRBV28, with TRBD2 matching over 10 bases. The CDR3 length is 18 residues. V was clipped by 5 bases and J by 3 bases; unmatched bases: 13. Germline values: CDR1 MDHEN, CDR2 SYDVKM. The CDR3 bases are TGTGCCAGCAGTCCAAACGAGCGGGAGGGCCTTGGCAAAAACATTCAGTACTTC. Protein sequence: CASSPNEREGLGKNIQYF.

On this clone itself: Different DNA sequences within this sample yield the same CDR3. The chain combines TRBV7-9 with TRBJ2-1; D is ambiguous. The CDR3 consists of 14 residues. The germline V gene has CDR1 SEHNR and CDR2 FQNEAQ (reference sequence). The V end was cut by 1 base, the J end by 2 bases, with 6 bases between. The CDR3 here is CASSLVSTYNEQFF. The DNA of the CDR3 is TGTGCCAGCAGCTTAGTTTCTACCTACAATGAGCAGTTCTTC.

There are a few counts of this clone. The chain employs TRBV29-1 and TRBJ1-1; D possibly corresponds to TRBD1 (5 bases). The V gene lost 4 bases and the J gene lost 1 base, with 13 bases spanning the gap. The CDR3 is 14 amino acids. The germline V gene has CDR1 SQVTM and CDR2 ANQGSEA. The CDR3 loop is CSVGGLYKNTEAFF. CDR3 in DNA: TGCAGCGTTGGGGGACTCTATAAGAACACTGAAGCTTTCTTT.

This clone showed up just a few times. The chain joins TRBV18 to TRBJ2-1, with a weak D call TRBD2 (6 bases). The CDR3 runs to 15 residues. The germline V gene encodes CDR1 KGHSH and CDR2 LQKENI. Trimming left V 3 bases short and J 8 bases short, with 17 bases between. The CDR3 nucleotides read TGTGCCAGCTCACCCCCAGCTGGGCGGGGCTATGAGCAGTTCTTC. This codes for CASSPPAGRGYEQFF.

This clone was counted a few times. The rearrangement joins TRBV25-1 to TRBJ2-5, with 8 bases lining up with TRBD2. CDR3 size: 14 residues. The germline CDR1 and CDR2 sequences are MGHDK and SYGVNS. Unmatched junction bases numbered 7, after V lost 5 bases and J lost 5 bases. DNA for the CDR3: TGTGCCAGCAGTCGGGGGGGGGCGTTGGAGACCCAGTACTTC. Translating it yields CASSRGGALETQYF.

The chain links TRBV7-9 to TRBJ2-5; 7 bases are a match to TRBD2. The trim removed 1 base at V and 5 bases at J, leaving 7 bases unmatched. Germline loops: CDR1 SEHNR, CDR2 FQNEAQ (reference sequence). This CDR3 is 15 amino acids long. CDR3 DNA: TGTGCCAGCAGCTTAGAATGGGGAGGGCGCGAGACCCAGTACTTC. Translating it yields CASSLEWGGRETQYF. Supplemented by reference TRBV7-9 and TRBJ2-5, the full variable domain reads DTGVSQNPRHKITKRGQNVTFRCDPISEHNRLYWYRQTLGQGPEFLTYFQNEAQLEKSRLLSDRFSAERPKGSFSTLEIQRTEQGDSAMYLCASSLEWGGRETQYFGPGTRLLVL.